This TCR beta chain was captured by sequencing in a study of blood T cell repertoires in COVID-19 (dated by TCRdb to about 2020). Regarding the research as a whole: Samples covering the acute and convalescent phases of COVID-19 were provided by collaborators in the United States, Italy and Spain. The material from the prospective study consisted of cDNA or gDNA derived from T cells, B-cell-depleted T cells, or PBMCs. The dataset comprised deeply sampled blood TCRbeta repertoires from subjects exposed to, actively infected with, or recovered from COVID-19. A freely available public database, intended as a resource for researchers studying the immune response to SARS-CoV-2, is where the repertoires were released. Samples were obtained from the ongoing ImmuneRACE study (first 160 participants) and from over 1,000 subjects provided by 6 global collaborators. The sample metadata nearly always contained a de-identified subject ID, COVID-19 status, age in years and sex. Where available, HLA class I and class II types were obtained from metadata supplied by the sample provider rather than from assay-based typing.

The germline V gene (reference sequence) specifies SEHNR as CDR1 and FQNEAQ as CDR2. Trimming accounts for 6 bases at V and 4 bases at J, while the number of junction bases matched to no gene is 6. The CDR3 numbers 17 residues from cysteine through phenylalanine. The only DNA kept is the CDR3, 51 bases in frame from the first base. Each collaborating institution followed its own protocols to collect whole blood in K2EDTA tubes. For TCRbeta analysis, collaborators shipped samples as frozen whole blood, isolated PBMCs, or DNA extracted from either of those sample types. Study-wide findings and limitations: The amount of clinical and demographic metadata varied by source and participant and was provided uncurated.

TCRbeta CDR3 regions were amplified from genomic DNA using the immunoSEQ Assay, a bias-controlled multiplex PCR. The paper's data handling went like this. Nucleated cell counts per sample were estimated from amplification of reference gene primers within the assay. Sequence reads were collapsed and filtered to measure the absolute abundance of every unique TCRbeta CDR3 rearrangement. Productive Simpson clonality was computed per sample as the square root of Simpson's diversity index over productive rearrangements. TCRdb's version of the immuneACCESS table is confined to in-frame rearrangements and falls short of the full clone set. An unresolved V gene accounts for under half of the shortfall where checked; the remainder is of unknown origin. That table is the source of V, J and clone size, and D and trimming were worked out from the DNA. The sample profile shows 350,000 to 450,000 clones; around 84% of them were found once. Jointly, the top ten make up approximately 3.6% of the sample.

A remark on this clone: Its antigen specificity is not known. The sample holds no much larger clone one base away, and base qualities are not on file.

This TCR was sampled from a woman aged 18-35 years with acute or convalescent COVID-19. Source material: peripheral blood. Recombination joined TRBV7-9 with TRBJ2-1, and TRBD2 matches 16 of the central bases. Read as DNA, the sequence is TGTGCCAGCAGTGGGACTAGCGGGAGGGCCGGGTACAATGAGCAGTTCTTC. Translated, this is CASSGTSGRAGYNEQFF.